This T cell receptor (beta chain) was observed in a study of CD8+ T cells in alopecia areata. Across the study: Administration of oral tofacitinib to treated patients was at 5 to 10 mg twice daily.

CDR3 size: 14 residues. Germline trimming cut 8 bases from V and 4 bases from J; bases unmatched to any gene: 13. Looked up from germline, CDR1 is GTSNPN and CDR2 is SVGIG (reference sequence). In each case, RNA was isolated and then reverse transcribed into cDNA as the sequencing template. Here immunoSEQ multiplex PCR was the method, and the copy in TCRdb shows in-frame clones only, minus some. This sample has approximately 140,000 clones; approximately 90% occur once, and the top ten carry roughly 13%. Findings and limits, study-wide: Just one nonresponder means the tie between baseline CD8+ expansion and response stays uncertain.

This clone was detected only once. What it binds is unknown. Specified treatment: oral pan-JAK inhibitor, 5-10 mg twice daily. This TCR came from a human donor with alopecia areata. V and J are TRBV30 and TRBJ2-5, with 7 bases that match TRBD1. The sequencing here drew on CD8+ T cells sorted from blood, taken at week 4, from a patient treated with tofacitinib. CDR3 nucleotides: TGTGCCCACGGGGACAGCCCGGCTGGAGAGACCCAGTACTTC. Amino acid sequence: CAHGDSPAGETQYF.